This T cell receptor beta chain came from a study of blood T cell repertoires in COVID-19. Study information: Acute-phase and convalescent COVID-19 samples originated in the United States, Italy and Spain. The cDNA or gDNA used as material had been derived from T cells, B-cell-depleted T cells, or PBMCs.

The V gene end was trimmed by 2 bases and the J gene end by 1 base; junction bases not matched to a gene: 5. There are 16 residues in the CDR3. Looked up from germline, CDR1 is SGHNT and CDR2 is YYREEE (reference sequence). Original analysis: For nucleated cells, counts were estimated from reference gene primer amplification. Some clones are missing from TCRdb's copy, which holds only in-frame ones; the method was immunoSEQ multiplex PCR. The V and J calls and the clone size are those of that table, but D and trimming were determined from the DNA. The data show roughly 300,000 clones, with 83% seen just once and 0.95% to 1.5% held by the top ten. Regarding this clone: Other DNA sequences of this sample code for an identical CDR3.

This TCR was recovered from a woman aged 50 to 60 with acute or convalescent COVID-19. The rearrangement links TRBV5-4 to TRBJ2-2; 7 bases line up with TRBD1. Sequencing was carried out using peripheral blood. In DNA form, the CDR3 reads TGTGCCAGCAGCTTAGGTCAGGGGGTGAACACCGGGGAGCTGTTTTTT. This gives the protein CASSLGQGVNTGELFF. Full variable domain (rest looked up from reference TRBV5-4 and TRBJ2-2): ETGVTQSPTHLIKTRGQQVTLRCSSQSGHNTVSWYQQALGQGPQFIFQYYREEENGRGNFPPRFSGLQFPNYSSELNVNALELDDSALYLCASSLGQGVNTGELFFGEGSRLTVL.